Only one count was recorded for the clone carrying this TCR beta chain. A far larger clone is a single base away, which makes a read error likely. Libraries of TCR beta came from iRepertoire HTBI primers plus Arm-PCR of CDR3 regions. Via MiXCR, TCRdb re-called the multiplex PCR reads, giving one row per CDR3 protein. The sample shows a few hundred thousand distinct CDR3 sequences, approximately 12% of them seen only once. Germline V lookup: CDR1 SGHAT, CDR2 FQDESV (reference sequence). The length of the CDR3 is 15 residues. The sample belongs to a study of regulatory T cells in long-lasting Graves disease. Time point of the sample: newly diagnosed GD, antithyroid drugs for less than 3 months. Generation of the TCR library employed RNA extracted from PBMCs. Graves' disease diagnosis was established per American Thyroid Association guidelines. Separately, the same data were catalogued under a study of T cells in Graves' hyperthyroidism and ophthalmopathy. As reported in that work: Participants, patients aged 18 to 65, had newly diagnosed hyperthyroidism with a duration under 2 months. First-round RT-PCR with HTBI primers amplified the TCR CDR3 region.

This TCR was sampled from a woman aged 18-35 years with Graves disease. The chain has TRBV11-1 and TRBJ2-1; possible D gene TRBD1, 7 bases. Here the sequenced sample was peripheral blood mononuclear cells (PBMCs), taken at new diagnosis, from a patient treated with antithyroid drugs. This CDR3 reads CASSPRRGREETKYF. CDR3 coding DNA: TGTGCCAGCAGCCCAAGGAGGGGGCGGGAAGAGACCAAGTACTTC.